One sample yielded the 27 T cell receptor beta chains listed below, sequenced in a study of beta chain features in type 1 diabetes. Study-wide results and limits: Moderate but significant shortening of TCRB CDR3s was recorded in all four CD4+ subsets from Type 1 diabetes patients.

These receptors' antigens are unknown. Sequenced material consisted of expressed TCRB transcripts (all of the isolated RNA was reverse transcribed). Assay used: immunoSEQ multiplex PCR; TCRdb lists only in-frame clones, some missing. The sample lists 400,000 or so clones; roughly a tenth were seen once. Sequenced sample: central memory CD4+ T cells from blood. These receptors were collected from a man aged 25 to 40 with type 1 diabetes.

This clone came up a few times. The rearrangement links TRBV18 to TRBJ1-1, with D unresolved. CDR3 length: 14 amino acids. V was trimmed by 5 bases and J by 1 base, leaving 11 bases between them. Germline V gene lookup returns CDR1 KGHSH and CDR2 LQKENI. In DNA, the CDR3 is TGTGCCAGCTCAGTTGCCGGCGGGAACACTGAAGCTTTCTTT. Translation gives CASSVAGGNTEAFF.

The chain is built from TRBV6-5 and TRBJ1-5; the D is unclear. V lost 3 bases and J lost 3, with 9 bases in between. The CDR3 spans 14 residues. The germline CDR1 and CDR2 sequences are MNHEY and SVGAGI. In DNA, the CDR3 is TGTGCCAGCAGTTATGGAGGGAACAATCAGCCCCAGCATTTT. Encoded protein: CASSYGGNNQPQHF.

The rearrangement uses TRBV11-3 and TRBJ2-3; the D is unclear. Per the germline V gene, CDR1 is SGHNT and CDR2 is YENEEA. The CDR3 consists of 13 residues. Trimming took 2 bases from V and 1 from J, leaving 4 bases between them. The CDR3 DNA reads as TGTGCCAGCAGCTTATTTCGCACAGATACGCAGTATTTT. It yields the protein CASSLFRTDTQYF.

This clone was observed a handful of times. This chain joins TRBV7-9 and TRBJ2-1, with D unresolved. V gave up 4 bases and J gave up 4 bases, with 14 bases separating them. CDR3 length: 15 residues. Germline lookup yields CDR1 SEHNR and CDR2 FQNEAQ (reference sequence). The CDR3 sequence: CASSSAPMGYNEQFF. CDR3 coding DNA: TGTGCCAGCAGCTCAGCCCCCATGGGTTACAATGAGCAGTTCTTC.

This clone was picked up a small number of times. CDR3 DNA: TGTGCCAGCACAACCGACAGGGCTGGCTACGAGCAGTACTTC. Translated, it gives CASTTDRAGYEQYF. V is TRBV5-6 and J is TRBJ2-7; 7 nucleotides match TRBD1. Unmatched junction bases numbered 9, after V lost 6 bases and J lost 3 bases. Looked up from germline, CDR1 is SGHDT and CDR2 is YYEEEE. CDR3 size: 14 residues.

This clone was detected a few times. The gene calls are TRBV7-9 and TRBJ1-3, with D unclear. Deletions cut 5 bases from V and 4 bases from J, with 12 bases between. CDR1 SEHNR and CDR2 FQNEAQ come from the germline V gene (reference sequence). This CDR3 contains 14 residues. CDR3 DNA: TGTGCCAGCAGCCCTTCCGGTGGGGGAAACACCATATATTTT. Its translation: CASSPSGGGNTIYF.

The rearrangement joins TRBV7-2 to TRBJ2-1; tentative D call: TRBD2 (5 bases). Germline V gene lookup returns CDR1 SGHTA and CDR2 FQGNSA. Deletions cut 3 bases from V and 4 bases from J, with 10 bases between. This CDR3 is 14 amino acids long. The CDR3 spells CASSLYRGYNEQFF. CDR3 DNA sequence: TGTGCCAGCAGCTTGTATCGGGGTTACAATGAGCAGTTCTTC.

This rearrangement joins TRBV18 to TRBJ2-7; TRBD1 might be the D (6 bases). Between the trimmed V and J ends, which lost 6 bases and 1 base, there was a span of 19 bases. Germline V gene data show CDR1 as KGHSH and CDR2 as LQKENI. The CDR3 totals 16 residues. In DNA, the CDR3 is TGTGCCAGCTCTGATGGTCGGCTAGGGGGTTCCTACGAGCAGTACTTC. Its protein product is CASSDGRLGGSYEQYF.

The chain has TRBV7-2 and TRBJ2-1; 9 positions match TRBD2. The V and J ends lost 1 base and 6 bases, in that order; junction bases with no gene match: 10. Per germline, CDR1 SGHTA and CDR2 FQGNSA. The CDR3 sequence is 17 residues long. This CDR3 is CASSLVGLANGLNEQFF. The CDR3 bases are TGTGCCAGCAGCTTAGTGGGACTAGCCAACGGACTCAATGAGCAGTTCTTC.

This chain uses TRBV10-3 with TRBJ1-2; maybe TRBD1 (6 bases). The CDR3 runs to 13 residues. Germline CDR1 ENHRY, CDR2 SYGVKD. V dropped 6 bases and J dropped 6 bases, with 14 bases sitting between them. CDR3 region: CAISLPGGNGYTF. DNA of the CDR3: TGTGCCATCAGCTTGCCGGGGGGCAATGGCTACACCTTC.

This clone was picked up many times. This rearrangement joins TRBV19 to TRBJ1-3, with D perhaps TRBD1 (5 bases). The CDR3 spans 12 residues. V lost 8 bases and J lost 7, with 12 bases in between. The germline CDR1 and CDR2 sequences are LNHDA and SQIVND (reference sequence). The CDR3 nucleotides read TGTGCCAGTCGGGGACTGGGGAACACCATATATTTT. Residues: CASRGLGNTIYF.

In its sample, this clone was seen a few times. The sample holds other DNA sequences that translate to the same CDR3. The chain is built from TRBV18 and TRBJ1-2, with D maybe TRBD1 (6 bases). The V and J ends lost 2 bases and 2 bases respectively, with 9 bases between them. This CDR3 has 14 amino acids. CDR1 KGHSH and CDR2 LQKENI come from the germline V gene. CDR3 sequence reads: CASSPSTGNYGYTF. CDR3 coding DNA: TGTGCCAGCTCACCAAGTACAGGGAACTATGGCTACACCTTC.

Here the CDR3 DNA reads TGTGCCAGCAAGCCTCAGGACAGGGGGTCCTACGAGCAGTACTTC. Protein sequence: CASKPQDRGSYEQYF. This chain uses TRBV6-5 with TRBJ2-7; 10 nucleotides agree with TRBD1. The CDR3 is 15 amino acids. In germline, CDR1 is MNHEY, CDR2 SVGAGI. The V segment lost 7 bases and the J segment 1 base; nucleotides outside the gene matches: 7.

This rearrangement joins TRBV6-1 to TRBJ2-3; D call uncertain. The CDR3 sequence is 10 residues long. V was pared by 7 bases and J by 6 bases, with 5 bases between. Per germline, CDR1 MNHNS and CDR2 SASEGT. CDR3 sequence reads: CASNQDTQYF. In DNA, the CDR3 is TGTGCCAGCAACCAGGATACGCAGTATTTT.

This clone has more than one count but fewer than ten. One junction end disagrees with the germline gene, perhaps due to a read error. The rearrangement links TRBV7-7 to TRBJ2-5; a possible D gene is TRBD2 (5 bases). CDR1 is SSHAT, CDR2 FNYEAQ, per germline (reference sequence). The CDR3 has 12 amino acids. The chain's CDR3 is CASSFKAGTQYF. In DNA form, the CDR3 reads TGTGCTAGCAGCTTCAAGGCGGGGACCCAGTACTTC. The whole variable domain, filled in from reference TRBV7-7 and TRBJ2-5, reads GAGVSQSPRYKVTKRGQDVTLRCDPISSHATLYWYQQALGQGPEFLTYFNYEAQPDKSGLPSDRFSAERPEGSISTLTIQRTEQRDSAMYRCASSFKAGTQYFGPGTRLLVL.

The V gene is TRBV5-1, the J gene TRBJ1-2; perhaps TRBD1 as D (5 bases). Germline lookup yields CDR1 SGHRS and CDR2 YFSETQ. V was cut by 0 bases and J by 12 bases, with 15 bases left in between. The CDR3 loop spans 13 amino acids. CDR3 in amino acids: CASSLETGRPNTF. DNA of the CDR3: TGCGCCAGCAGCTTGGAAACGGGGCGGCCCAACACCTTC.

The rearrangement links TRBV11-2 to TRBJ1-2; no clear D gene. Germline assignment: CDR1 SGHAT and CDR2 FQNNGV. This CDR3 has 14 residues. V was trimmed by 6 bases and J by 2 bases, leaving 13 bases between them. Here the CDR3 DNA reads TGTGCCAGCAGTCCCGATCTGTCGAACTATGGCTACACCTTC. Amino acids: CASSPDLSNYGYTF.

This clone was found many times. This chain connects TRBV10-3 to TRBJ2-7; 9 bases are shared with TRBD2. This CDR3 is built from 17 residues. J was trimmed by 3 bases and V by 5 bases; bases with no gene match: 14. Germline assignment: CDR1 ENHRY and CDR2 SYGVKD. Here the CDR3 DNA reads TGTGCCATCAGTCCAGGCACAACCGGGACTAGCTTCTACGAGCAGTACTTC. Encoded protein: CAISPGTTGTSFYEQYF.

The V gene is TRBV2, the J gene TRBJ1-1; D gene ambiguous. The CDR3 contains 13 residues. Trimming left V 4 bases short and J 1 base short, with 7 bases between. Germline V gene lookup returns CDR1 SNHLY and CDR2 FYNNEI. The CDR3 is CASSGDANTEAFF. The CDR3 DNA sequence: TGTGCCAGCAGTGGTGATGCGAACACTGAAGCTTTCTTT.

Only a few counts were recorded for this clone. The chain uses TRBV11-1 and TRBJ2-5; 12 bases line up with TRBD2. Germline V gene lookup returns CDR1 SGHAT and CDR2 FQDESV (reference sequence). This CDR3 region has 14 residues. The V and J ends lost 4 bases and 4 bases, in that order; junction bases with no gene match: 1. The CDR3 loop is CASSSTSGGETQYF. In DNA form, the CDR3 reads TGTGCCAGCAGCTCGACTAGCGGGGGAGAGACCCAGTACTTC.

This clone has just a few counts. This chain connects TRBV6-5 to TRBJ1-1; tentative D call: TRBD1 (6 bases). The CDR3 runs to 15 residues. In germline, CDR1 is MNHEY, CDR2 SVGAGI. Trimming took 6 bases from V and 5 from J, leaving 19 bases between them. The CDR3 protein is CASSPNRDTGTEAFF. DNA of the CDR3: TGTGCCAGCAGCCCGAACCGGGACACAGGGACTGAAGCTTTCTTT.

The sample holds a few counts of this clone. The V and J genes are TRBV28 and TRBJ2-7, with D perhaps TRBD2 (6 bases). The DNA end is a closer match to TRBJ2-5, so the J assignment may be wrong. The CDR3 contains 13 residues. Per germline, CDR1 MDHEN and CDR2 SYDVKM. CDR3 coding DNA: TGTGCCAGCAGTTTGGGGGGACTGGAGACCCAGTACTTC. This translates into CASSLGGLETQYF.

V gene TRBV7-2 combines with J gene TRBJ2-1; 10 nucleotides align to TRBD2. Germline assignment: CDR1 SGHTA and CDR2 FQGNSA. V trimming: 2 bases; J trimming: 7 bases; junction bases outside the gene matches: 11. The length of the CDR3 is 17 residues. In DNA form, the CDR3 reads TGTGCCAGCAGCTTATATTCGGGTAGCGGGAGGACGAATGAGCAGTTCTTC. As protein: CASSLYSGSGRTNEQFF.

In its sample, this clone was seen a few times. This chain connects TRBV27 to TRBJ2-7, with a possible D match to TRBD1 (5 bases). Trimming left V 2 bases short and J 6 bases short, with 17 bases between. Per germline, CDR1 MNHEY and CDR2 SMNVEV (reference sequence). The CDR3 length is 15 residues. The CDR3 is CASSLRQNVQSEQYF. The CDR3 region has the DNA TGTGCCAGCAGTTTAAGACAGAACGTACAGTCCGAGCAGTACTTC.

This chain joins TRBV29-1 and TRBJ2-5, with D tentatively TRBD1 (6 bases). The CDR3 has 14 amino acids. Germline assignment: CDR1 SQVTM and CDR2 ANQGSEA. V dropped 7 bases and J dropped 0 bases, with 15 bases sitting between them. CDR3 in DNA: TGCAGCGCCGACCTCACAGGGAACCAAGAGACCCAGTACTTC. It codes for CSADLTGNQETQYF.

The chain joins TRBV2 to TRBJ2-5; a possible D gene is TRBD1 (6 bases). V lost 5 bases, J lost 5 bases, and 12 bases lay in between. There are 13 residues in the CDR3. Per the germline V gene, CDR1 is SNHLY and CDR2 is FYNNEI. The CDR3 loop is CASSPQGGETQYF. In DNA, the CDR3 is TGTGCCAGCAGTCCACAGGGTGGGGAGACCCAGTACTTC. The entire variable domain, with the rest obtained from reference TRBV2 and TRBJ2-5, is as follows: EPEVTQTPSHQVTQMGQEVILRCVPISNHLYFYWYRQILGQKVEFLVSFYNNEISEKSEIFDDQFSVERPDGSNFTLKIRSTKLEDSAMYFCASSPQGGETQYFGPGTRLLVL.

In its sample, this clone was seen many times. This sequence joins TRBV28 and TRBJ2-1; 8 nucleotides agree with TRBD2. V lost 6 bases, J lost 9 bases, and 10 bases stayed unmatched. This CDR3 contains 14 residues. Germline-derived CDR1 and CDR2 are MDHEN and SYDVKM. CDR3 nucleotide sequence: TGTGCCAGCAGCCCGGATAGCGGGGTTCGTGAGCAGTTCTTC. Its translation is CASSPDSGVREQFF.